Listed here are 19 T cell receptor beta chains from one sample, sequenced in a study of T-cell reconstitution after alpha-beta-depleted transplantation in children listed by TCRdb under 2016. The time point label of this sample denotes: day 60 (about 2 months) after transplantation. The treatment or condition tag for this specimen amounts to: allogeneic hematopoietic cell transplantation with graft depleted of TCRalphabeta T cells and CD19 B cells. Library preparation used PCR. These reads were obtained on an Illumina HiSeq 2500. To normalize quantification of the TCRbeta repertoire, the TCR libraries were built with molecular barcoding that relied on unique molecular identifiers. The raw public reads went through TCRdb reprocessing: fastp at Q25, MiXCR clone calling, in-frame beta chains kept. Rows with one shared CDR3 protein collapse into an entry with the most common genes and DNA. The sample contains over 90,000 distinct CDR3 sequences, 5% to 6% of them found a single time. The ten largest clonotypes hold about 6% of the sample.

The starting material was PBMCs, mostly from graft donor cells, obtained 60 days after TCRalphabeta/CD19-depleted stem cell transplant. Source of these receptors: a female patient between 2 and 15 years old who had a stem cell transplant for Fanconi anemia, so the T cells may come from the graft donor.

This clonotype was detected many times. The chain recombines TRBV5-1 with TRBJ2-1; D perhaps matches TRBD1 (5 bases). V was clipped by 0 bases and J by 9 bases, with 19 bases between them. This CDR3 spans 16 amino acids. Germline-derived CDR1 and CDR2 are SGHRS and YFSETQ. The CDR3 loop is CASSLGAGIGRGEQFF. CDR3 nucleotides: TGCGCCAGCAGCTTGGGAGCTGGGATAGGTAGGGGTGAGCAGTTCTTC.

This clonotype turned up a few times. The chain combines TRBV12-3 or TRBV12-4 with TRBJ1-1; D uncertain. V lost 3 bases and J 4 bases, leaving 6 bases between the germline ends. The CDR3 is 12 residues long. In nucleotides, the CDR3 is TGTGCCAGCAGTTTCCCCACCACTGAAGCTTTCTTT. Amino acid sequence: CASSFPTTEAFF.

This clonotype was counted at least ten times. This chain uses TRBV21-1 with TRBJ1-4; the D segment call TRBD1 is taken from the table without a DNA check. TRBV21-1 is a pseudogene. The CDR3 runs to 19 residues. The CDR3 DNA sequence: TGTGCCAGCAGCAAAGCAACCGGGACAGGACATGCAACTAATGAAAAACTGTTTTTT. Its translation is CASSKATGTGHATNEKLFF.

The sample holds many counts of this clonotype. This chain joins TRBV24-1 and TRBJ2-3; D perhaps matches TRBD1 (6 bases). Trimming pared 1 base from V and 3 bases from J, leaving 10 bases between. The germline gives CDR1 KGHDR, CDR2 SFDVKD. The CDR3 spans 15 residues. CDR3 DNA sequence: TGTGCCACCAGTGATTTTGGCCAGGGGACAGATACGCAGTATTTT. It encodes CATSDFGQGTDTQYF.

This clonotype was counted many times. The chain links TRBV21-1 to TRBJ2-1; TRBD2, the D gene given by the table, was not confirmed from the DNA. TRBV21-1 is reported as a pseudogene. This CDR3 region has 15 residues. CDR3 protein: CASSERLAHTNEQFF. In DNA, the CDR3 is TGTGCCAGCAGCGAAAGACTAGCCCATACCAATGAGCAGTTCTTC.

The sample holds a few counts of this clonotype. The gene calls are TRBV28 and TRBJ1-2, with a possible D match to TRBD1 (5 bases). The V gene lost 0 bases and the J gene lost 4 bases, with 9 bases spanning the gap. The length of the CDR3 is 14 residues. The germline gives CDR1 MDHEN, CDR2 SYDVKM. CDR3 bases: TGTGCCAGCAGTTTATGGGGGCAGGGCTATGGCTACACCTTC. This gives the protein CASSLWGQGYGYTF.

The chain is built from TRBV7-9 and TRBJ2-3; D unresolved. Germline V CDR1 and CDR2: SEHNR, FQNEAQ (reference sequence). The V end lost 1 base, the J end lost 2 bases, and 13 bases lay between the germline ends. The CDR3 loop spans 16 amino acids. CDR3 DNA sequence: TGTGCCAGCAGCTTAGTTTCCCCGCAGGTCACAGATACGCAGTATTTT. Protein: CASSLVSPQVTDTQYF.

This clonotype was detected many times. The genes are TRBV3-1 and TRBJ2-1; D unresolved. The CDR3 is 16 amino acids. The ends were cut back, 0 bases at V and 5 bases at J, with 14 bases in the middle. Looked up from germline, CDR1 is LGHDT and CDR2 is YNNKEL (reference sequence). This CDR3 reads CASSQDERITHNEQFF. In DNA form, the CDR3 reads TGTGCCAGCAGCCAAGATGAGAGGATCACACACAATGAGCAGTTCTTC.

The table lists this clonotype with many counts. The chain uses TRBV20-1 and TRBJ2-7; no clear D. V lost 0 bases and J lost 3, with 15 bases in between. CDR1 and CDR2 from the germline V gene are DFQATT and SNEGSKA (reference sequence). The CDR3 contains 15 residues. This CDR3 is CSARDLAVAIYEQYF. CDR3 sequence (DNA): TGCAGTGCTAGAGATTTGGCGGTGGCTATCTACGAGCAGTACTTC.

In its sample, this clonotype was seen many times. This rearrangement joins TRBV5-1 to TRBJ2-3; 15 bases match TRBD2. This CDR3 has 16 residues. Germline CDR1 and CDR2: SGHRS and YFSETQ. The V and J ends lost 3 bases and 4 bases, in that order; junction bases with no gene match: 3. This CDR3 reads CASSWTSGGASDTQYF. The CDR3 DNA reads TGCGCCAGCAGCTGGACTAGCGGGGGGGCTTCAGATACGCAGTATTTT.

This clonotype was counted only a few times. The chain couples TRBV20-1 to TRBJ2-7, with 12 positions matching TRBD2. Per germline, CDR1 DFQATT and CDR2 SNEGSKA (reference sequence). The CDR3 consists of 16 residues. Trimming cost V 3 bases and J 4 bases; bases outside gene matches: 10. The CDR3 sequence: CSASHRLAGDSYEQYF. The CDR3 DNA reads as TGCAGTGCTAGCCACCGACTAGCGGGGGACTCGTACGAGCAGTACTTC.

This clonotype was counted a few times. The chain recombines TRBV7-3 with TRBJ2-1; 10 nucleotides match TRBD2. Germline V gives CDR1 SGHTA, CDR2 FQGTGA. The J segment lost 6 bases and the V segment lost 3 bases, leaving 23 bases of the junction unmatched. This CDR3 region has 21 residues. The CDR3 DNA reads TGTGCCAGCAGCTTGAACCGAGGTGGTAGCGGGGGGTCAGTCAGTTTCAATGAGCAGTTCTTC. Translation: CASSLNRGGSGGSVSFNEQFF.

Many counts were recorded for this clonotype. The chain combines TRBV27 with TRBJ1-2; D is unresolved. The CDR3 loop spans 16 amino acids. CDR1 is MNHEY and CDR2 is SMNVEV in the germline V gene (reference sequence). V lost 1 base and J 5 bases, leaving 17 bases between the germline ends. The chain's CDR3 is CASSLWASAYLYGYTF. The CDR3 DNA is TGTGCCAGCAGTTTATGGGCGTCAGCGTACCTTTATGGCTACACCTTC.

This clonotype occurred a few times. The chain combines TRBV5-1 with TRBJ2-7; the match to TRBD1 covers 7 bases. V lost 5 bases and J lost 3; bases outside the gene matches: 8. From germline, CDR1 is SGHRS and CDR2 YFSETQ. The CDR3 is made up of 14 amino acids. CDR3 protein: CASSTGEWFYEQYF. CDR3 DNA sequence: TGCGCCAGCAGTACAGGGGAGTGGTTCTACGAGCAGTACTTC.

This clonotype has a count of ten or more. The CDR3 DNA follows: TGTGCCAGCAGCACGGGACAGTCATATGGCTACACCTTC. Amino acid sequence: CASSTGQSYGYTF. The chain has TRBV12-3 or TRBV12-4 and TRBJ1-2, with 7 bases aligning to TRBD1. The CDR3 runs to 13 residues. The trim removed 6 bases at V and 5 bases at J, leaving 6 bases unmatched.

This clonotype was seen at least ten times. J is TRBJ2-2 and V is TRBV20-1, with 10 bases aligning to TRBD2. This CDR3 spans 16 amino acids. V gave up 5 bases and J gave up 3 bases; unmatched junction bases: 9. The germline CDR1 and CDR2 sequences are DFQATT and SNEGSKA (reference sequence). The CDR3 is CSACSGTSDYTGELFF. The CDR3, as DNA: TGCAGTGCTTGTTCCGGGACTAGCGACTACACCGGGGAGCTGTTTTTT.

This clonotype has at least ten counts. The V gene is TRBV5-1, the J gene TRBJ2-2; D ambiguous. Trimming pared 0 bases from V and 2 bases from J, leaving 5 bases between. The CDR3 loop spans 14 amino acids. CDR1 SGHRS and CDR2 YFSETQ come from the germline V gene. The CDR3 coding sequence is TGCGCCAGCAGCTTGGCACACAACACCGGGGAGCTGTTTTTT. Protein: CASSLAHNTGELFF.

Comment on this clonotype: In this CDR3 the conserved last residue, phenylalanine or tryptophan, is missing, so a read error is likely. The DNA is omitted, as the CDR3 cannot be located on it reliably, and the CDR3 follows TCRdb's listing. The CDR3 protein is CASSTSGGVKTL. The chain employs TRBV7-2 and TRBJ2-5; no check of the table's D call, TRBD2, against the DNA was made. With termini counted, the CDR3 has 12 amino acids. Germline V gene data show CDR1 as SGHTA and CDR2 as FQGNSA.

This clonotype was detected a few times. This chain uses TRBV20-1 with TRBJ2-1; no reliable D call. Germline V gene sequence: CDR1 DFQATT, CDR2 SNEGSKA (reference sequence). V was cut by 6 bases and J by 1 base, with 10 bases left in between. The CDR3 is made up of 13 amino acids. The CDR3 sequence is CSAGRVSYNEQFF. The DNA for the CDR3 is TGCAGTGCCGGCCGGGTATCCTACAATGAGCAGTTCTTC.